This T cell receptor beta chain was sequenced for a study of T-cell memory formation after mild COVID-19. At the level of the study: The study found TCR clusters largely donor specific.

A note on this clonotype: Its antigen is currently unknown. The junction does not match germline at one end; this may be a read error.

The CDR3 sequence is 15 residues long. Germline lookup yields CDR1 SSHAT and CDR2 FNYEAQ (reference sequence). TCRdb itself ran the 5' RACE reads through MiXCR, one entry per CDR3 protein. The sample gives about 450,000 distinct CDR3 sequences, about 22% of which show up once; around 14% is in the top ten. Study-wide results and limits: In second-wave clones peaking day 37, SARS-CoV-2 specificity remained unconfirmed. Clones contracting over day 15 to 85 were CD4/CD8 balanced, with later expanders leaning CD4+. The pre-infection memory compartment contained some responding clones, suggesting cross-reactive memory joined.

This receptor was taken from an adult woman who had mild COVID-19 (a few samples of this study predate the infection). Cell type and time point are not known. The chain is built from TRBV7-7 and TRBJ2-3; tentative D call: TRBD2 (5 bases). The specimen sequenced was PBMCs or a T cell subset sorted from them (not recorded which). CDR3 sequence: CASSLGSAITDTQYF. CDR3 DNA: TGTGCTAGCAGCTTGGGTAGCGCAATAACAGATACGCAGTATTTT.